A selection of T cell receptor beta chains follows, all from one sample in a study of T cells in Graves' hyperthyroidism and ophthalmopathy. From the multiplex PCR reads, TCRdb called clonotypes with MiXCR, one entry per CDR3 protein. In the table there are some 570,000 distinct CDR3 sequences, 12% to 15% of which are singletons. The sequenced material came from blood. The source of these receptors is a woman aged 18-35 years with Graves' ophthalmopathy. CDR3s include the opening cysteine and the closing phenylalanine or tryptophan. Fields, in order: V gene, D gene, J gene, clone size, CDR3 protein, CDR3 DNA. A D gene is named only where the DNA matches it firmly. The listing skips clone size in some rows; elsewhere it reads once, few, many or a size class.

TRBV4-1,.,TRBJ2-3,.,CASSQDKSLATDTQYF,TGCGCCAGCAGCCAAGATAAAAGCTTGGCCACAGATACGCAGTATTTT
TRBV18,TRBD2,TRBJ2-5,many,CASSPAWGGEETQYF,TGTGCCAGCTCACCAGCGTGGGGAGGGGAAGAGACCCAGTACTTC
TRBV20-1,TRBD2,TRBJ2-1,many,CSATQGGLAGVYNEQFF,TGCAGTGCTACCCAGGGAGGACTAGCGGGAGTATACAATGAGCAGTTCTTC
TRBV4-1,.,TRBJ2-3,many,CASSRSVVADTQYF,TGCGCCAGCAGCCGCAGTGTCGTCGCAGATACGCAGTATTTT
TRBV7-9,TRBD1,TRBJ2-3,many,CASTNHFGQAEDTQYF,TGTGCCAGCACCAACCACTTTGGACAGGCGGAAGATACGCAGTATTTT
TRBV24-1,.,TRBJ2-1,many,CATGDSMGYNEQFF,TGTGCCACTGGAGACTCAATGGGCTACAATGAGCAGTTCTTC
TRBV12-3/TRBV12-4,TRBD1,TRBJ1-2,.,CASSRQGDSYTF,TGTGCCAGCAGTCGCCAGGGGGATAGCTACACCTTC
TRBV10-3,.,TRBJ2-1,.,CAISGTNEQFF,TGTGCCATCAGTGGAACGAATGAGCAGTTCTTC
TRBV20-1,.,TRBJ1-5,many,CSAGPDRYSNQPQHF,TGCAGTGCTGGCCCCGACAGGTATAGCAATCAGCCCCAGCATTTT
TRBV7-9,.,TRBJ1-1,many,CASSFEGGHTEAFF,TGTGCCAGCAGCTTTGAAGGGGGACACACTGAAGCTTTCTTT
TRBV9,TRBD1,TRBJ2-5,many,CASTSAVGGVETQYF,TGTGCCAGCACCTCCGCGGTAGGGGGCGTCGAGACCCAGTACTTC
TRBV11-2,.,TRBJ2-5,many,CASSPLGDSETQYF,TGTGCCAGCAGCCCCTTAGGGGACTCGGAGACCCAGTACTTC
TRBV28,.,TRBJ2-1,many,CASSFRAYEQFF,TGTGCCAGCAGTTTTAGAGCATATGAGCAGTTCTTC
TRBV30,.,TRBJ1-1,many,CAWNRGNTEAFF,TGTGCCTGGAACCGGGGCAACACTGAAGCTTTCTTT
TRBV7-2,.,TRBJ1-1,.,CASSRLAGGAGGNTEAFF,TGTGCCAGCAGCCGACTAGCGGGAGGGGCCGGGGGCAACACTGAAGCTTTCTTT
TRBV15,.,TRBJ1-4,few,CATSMGGVGNEKLFF,TGTGCCACCTCCATGGGGGGCGTCGGTAATGAAAAACTGTTTTTT
TRBV9,.,TRBJ2-5,.,CASSVGDQRWGTQYF,TGTGCCAGCAGCGTGGGGGACCAACGGTGGGGGACCCAGTACTTC
TRBV7-6,TRBD2,TRBJ2-1,.,CASSSQPWPGGRYEQFF,TGTGCCAGCAGCTCTCAACCCTGGCCGGGAGGGCGATACGAGCAGTTCTTC
TRBV18,TRBD2,TRBJ2-1,.,CASSPRLKGTSGTDEQFF,TGTGCCAGCTCACCCCGGCTAAAAGGGACTAGCGGTACAGATGAGCAGTTCTTC
TRBV6-4,TRBD2,TRBJ2-2,.,CASSDGTGGPTGELFF,TGTGCCAGCAGTGACGGGACGGGAGGGCCCACCGGGGAGCTGTTTTTT
TRBV15,.,TRBJ1-2,few,CATSRFYAGYTF,TGTGCCACCAGCAGATTTTACGCTGGCTACACCTTC
TRBV18,TRBD1,TRBJ2-3,many,CASIARTGESTDTQYF,TGTGCCAGCATCGCTAGGACAGGGGAAAGCACAGATACGCAGTATTTT
TRBV6-1,TRBD1,TRBJ2-5,many,CASTNKGAGETQYF,TGTGCCAGCACCAACAAGGGGGCCGGGGAGACCCAGTACTTC
TRBV7-9,.,TRBJ2-1,.,CASSSGWTGRECGQFF,TGTGCCAGCAGCTCGGGATGGACAGGTCGGGAGTGCGGGCAGTTCTTC
TRBV5-1,.,TRBJ2-1,.,CASSSGTGDSYNEQFF,TGCGCCAGCAGCTCAGGGACGGGAGACTCCTACAATGAGCAGTTCTTC
TRBV12-3/TRBV12-4,.,TRBJ2-3,.,CASSTRPASPEYF,TGTGCCAGCAGTACCCGACCTGCGTCACCTGAGTATTTT
TRBV5-6,TRBD2,TRBJ2-5,few,CASSPLLAGGGETQYF,TGTGCCAGCAGCCCATTACTAGCGGGAGGGGGAGAGACCCAGTACTTC
TRBV30,TRBD1,TRBJ2-3,many,CAWSVAWDSSQYF,TGTGCCTGGAGTGTAGCCTGGGACAGCTCGCAGTATTTT
TRBV24-1,.,TRBJ1-1,many,CATSEGLEAFF,TGTGCCACCAGCGAAGGGCTTGAAGCTTTCTTT
TRBV7-9,.,TRBJ2-1,many,CASSQLDSYNEQFF,TGTGCCAGCAGCCAACTGGACAGCTACAATGAGCAGTTCTTC
TRBV7-8,.,TRBJ1-1,many,CASSLLQGRGTEAFF,TGTGCCAGCAGCTTATTACAGGGTCGCGGCACTGAAGCTTTCTTT
TRBV6-1,TRBD2,TRBJ2-3,many,CASARTSGRVADTQYF,TGTGCCTCCGCCAGGACTAGCGGGAGAGTCGCAGATACGCAGTATTTT
TRBV10-3,.,TRBJ2-7,many,CAMGYSYEQYF,TGTGCCATGGGATACTCCTACGAGCAGTACTTC
TRBV4-1,.,TRBJ2-6,.,CASSQDLVSGANVLTF,TGCGCCAGCAGCCAAGATCTCGTCTCTGGGGCCAACGTCCTGACTTTC
TRBV19,.,TRBJ2-2,.,CASSIGQNTGELFF,TGTGCCAGTAGTATAGGGCAGAACACCGGGGAGCTGTTTTTT
TRBV20-1,.,TRBJ2-3,many,CSVPDGTDTQYF,TGCAGTGTTCCCGACGGCACAGATACGCAGTATTTT
TRBV15,.,TRBJ1-1,many,CATSRDRATKGVAFF,TGTGCCACCAGCAGAGATAGGGCCACGAAGGGAGTTGCTTTCTTT
TRBV15,TRBD2,TRBJ2-1,many,CATSRERLAGVLDEQFF,TGTGCCACCAGCAGAGAGAGGCTAGCGGGAGTTCTGGATGAGCAGTTCTTC
TRBV24-1,.,TRBJ1-5,.,CATSEASYTGANQPQHF,TGTGCCACCAGTGAGGCTAGCTACACTGGGGCGAATCAGCCCCAGCATTTT